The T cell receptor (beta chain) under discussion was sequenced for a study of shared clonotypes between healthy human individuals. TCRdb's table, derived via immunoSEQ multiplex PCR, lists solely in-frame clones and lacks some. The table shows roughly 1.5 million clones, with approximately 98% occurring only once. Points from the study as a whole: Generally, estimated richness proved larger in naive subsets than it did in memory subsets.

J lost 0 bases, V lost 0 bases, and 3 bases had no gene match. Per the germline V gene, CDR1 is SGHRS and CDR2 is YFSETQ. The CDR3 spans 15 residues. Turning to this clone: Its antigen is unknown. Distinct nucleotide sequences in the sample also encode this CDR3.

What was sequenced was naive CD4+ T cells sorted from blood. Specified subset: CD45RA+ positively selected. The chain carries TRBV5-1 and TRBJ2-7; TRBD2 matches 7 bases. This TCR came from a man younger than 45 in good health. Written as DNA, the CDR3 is TGCGCCAGCAGCTTGGCGGGGGGAAGCTCCTACGAGCAGTACTTC. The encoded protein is CASSLAGGSSYEQYF. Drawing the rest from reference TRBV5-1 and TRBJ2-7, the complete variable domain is KAGVTQTPRYLIKTRGQQVTLSCSPISGHRSVSWYQQTPGQGLQFLFEYFSETQRNKGNFPGRFSGRQFSNSRSEMNVSTLELGDSALYLCASSLAGGSSYEQYFGPGTRLTVT.